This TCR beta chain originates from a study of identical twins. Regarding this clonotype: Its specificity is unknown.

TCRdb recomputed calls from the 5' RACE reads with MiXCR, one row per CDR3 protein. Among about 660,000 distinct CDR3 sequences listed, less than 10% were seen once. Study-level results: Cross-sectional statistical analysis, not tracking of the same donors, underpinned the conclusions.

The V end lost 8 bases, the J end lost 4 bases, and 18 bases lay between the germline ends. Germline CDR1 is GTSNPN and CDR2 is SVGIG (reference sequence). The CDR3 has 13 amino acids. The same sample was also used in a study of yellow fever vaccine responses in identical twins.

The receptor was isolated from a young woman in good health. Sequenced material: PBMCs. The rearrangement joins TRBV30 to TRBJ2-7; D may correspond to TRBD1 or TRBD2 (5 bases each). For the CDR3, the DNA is TGTGCCGGAGCGGCAGGGATCGATTACGAGCAGTACTTC. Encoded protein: CAGAAGIDYEQYF.